Given below is one TCR beta chain in context. The target antigen is unknown. Generated by immunoSEQ multiplex PCR, the TCRdb table keeps only in-frame clones and is missing some. The sample gives about 32,000 clones, just under 80% of which show up once; 3.2% is in the top ten. The data stem from a study of a mutant IDH1 vaccine in newly diagnosed glioma. At the level of the study: Commencement of vaccination occurred 4-6 weeks following radiotherapy alone, or concurrently with temozolomide cycles. Previous care, which was radiotherapy, temozolomide, or both, most often involved both.

The CDR3 runs 14 residues. The germline V and J ends were trimmed by 5 bases and 9 bases, with 17 bases remaining between them. Germline loops: CDR1 SEHNR, CDR2 FQNEAQ (reference sequence). Time point in this sample: week 35, safety follow-up. Vaccination comprised doses that each held 300 ug of mutant IDH1 20-mer peptide, plus topical imiquimod. The sample here was PBMCs, taken from a glioma patient whose treatment included an IDH1 peptide vaccine. The chain recombines TRBV7-9 with TRBJ2-1, with D hard to call. The TCR was taken from a man in his forties with glioma. Some clones in this sample may be carry-over from other donors' samples. This CDR3 reads CASSADAQLSEQFF. The CDR3 nucleotides read TGTGCCAGCAGCGCGGACGCGCAGCTCAGTGAGCAGTTCTTC. The complete variable domain, with remaining parts taken from reference TRBV7-9 and TRBJ2-1, reads DTGVSQNPRHKITKRGQNVTFRCDPISEHNRLYWYRQTLGQGPEFLTYFQNEAQLEKSRLLSDRFSAERPKGSFSTLEIQRTEQGDSAMYLCASSADAQLSEQFFGPGTRLTVL.